One and the same sample provided the 29 T cell receptor beta chains below, sequenced in a study of T cell clonotyping in hematopoietic cell transplantation. TCRdb's copy holds only in-frame clones and misses some; the assay was immunoSEQ multiplex PCR. The data hold fewer than 50,000 clones, with 94% observed a single time. Sequencing was performed on peripheral blood mononuclear cells. These TCRs come from a woman between 45 and 60 years old in good health. Some clones in this sample may be carry-over from other donors' samples.

The chain links TRBV4-3 to TRBJ2-5; 9 positions match TRBD2. Germline assignment: CDR1 LGHNA and CDR2 YSLEER. Losses at the gene ends were 0 bases for V and 5 bases for J; bases not matched to a gene: 7. The CDR3 consists of 16 residues. CDR3: CASSQDAAGGRETQYF. The CDR3 nucleotides read TGCGCCAGCAGCCAAGATGCGGCGGGGGGGCGGGAGACCCAGTACTTC.

The V call is TRBV11-3, the J call TRBJ2-5, with no clear D. Germline V gives CDR1 SGHNT, CDR2 YENEEA. The length of the CDR3 is 15 residues. Trimming cost V 5 bases and J 5 bases, with 18 bases left between them. DNA of the CDR3: TGTGCCAGCAGCACACAGAAACCAGCCATGGAGACCCAGTACTTC. It yields the protein CASSTQKPAMETQYF.

This chain uses TRBV27 with TRBJ2-7; 8 nucleotides line up with TRBD1. J lost 4 bases, V lost 3 bases, and 8 bases had no gene match. The CDR3 runs to 15 residues. Per the germline V gene, CDR1 is MNHEY and CDR2 is SMNVEV (reference sequence). DNA of the CDR3: TGTGCCAGCAGTTTGACAGGGGAGATGGGTTACGAGCAGTACTTC. Protein sequence: CASSLTGEMGYEQYF.

This chain links TRBV2 with TRBJ1-2; the D is unclear. This CDR3 is 13 amino acids long. Per germline, CDR1 SNHLY and CDR2 FYNNEI. V was trimmed by 4 bases and J by 4 bases, leaving 10 bases between them. This chain's CDR3 is CASSGEGLYGYTF. DNA of the CDR3: TGTGCCAGCAGTGGGGAGGGTCTCTATGGCTACACCTTC. Filled out from reference TRBV2 and TRBJ1-2, the complete variable domain reads EPEVTQTPSHQVTQMGQEVILRCVPISNHLYFYWYRQILGQKVEFLVSFYNNEISEKSEIFDDQFSVERPDGSNFTLKIRSTKLEDSAMYFCASSGEGLYGYTFGSGTRLTVV.

V and J are TRBV5-4 and TRBJ1-1; TRBD1 aligns across 11 bases. CDR3 length equals 17 residues. Germline V lookup: CDR1 SGHNT, CDR2 YYREEE (reference sequence). J was trimmed by 1 base and V by 4 bases; bases with no gene match: 9. In DNA, the CDR3 is TGTGCCAGCAGCCCAAGCAAGGACAGGGGGCAGAACACTGAAGCTTTCTTT. Translation: CASSPSKDRGQNTEAFF.

This chain joins TRBV5-1 and TRBJ2-7; 8 bases fit TRBD1. After removal of 6 bases from V and 5 bases from J, the junction contained 16 bases not matched to a gene. From germline, CDR1 is SGHRS and CDR2 YFSETQ. This CDR3 spans 16 amino acids. The CDR3 bases are TGCGCCAGCACCAAAACAGACAGGGGAAATTGGGACGAGCAGTACTTC. Its translation: CASTKTDRGNWDEQYF.

V gene TRBV19 combines with J gene TRBJ1-1; D is uncertain. The germline V and J ends were trimmed by 2 bases and 3 bases, with 10 bases remaining between them. Germline V CDR1 and CDR2: LNHDA, SQIVND (reference sequence). The CDR3 has 14 amino acids. CDR3 amino acids: CASSIQDTDTEAFF. The CDR3 DNA reads TGTGCCAGTAGTATACAAGACACTGACACTGAAGCTTTCTTT.

This clone has only a few counts. The J gene is TRBJ1-5, the V gene TRBV15; TRBD1 might be the D (5 bases). The germline gives CDR1 LNHNV, CDR2 YYDKDF (reference sequence). V gave up 6 bases and J gave up 0 bases, with 6 bases separating them. CDR3 length: 13 residues. CDR3 DNA: TGTGCCACCAGAGGGGATAGCAATCAGCCCCAGCATTTT. Encoded protein: CATRGDSNQPQHF.

The rearrangement joins TRBV7-8 to TRBJ1-5, with a tentative D call TRBD1 (6 bases). The CDR3 has 16 amino acids. Germline loops: CDR1 SGHVS, CDR2 FQNEAQ. V lost 0 bases and J lost 5, with 14 bases in between. The CDR3 bases are TGTGCCAGCAGCTTAGCTGCGGCAGGGGTAGATCAGCCCCAGCATTTT. Translation gives CASSLAAAGVDQPQHF.

The J gene is TRBJ1-2, the V gene TRBV14; the D gene is possibly TRBD1 (6 bases). Germline CDR1 reads SGHDN; CDR2 reads FVKESK. This CDR3 is 15 amino acids long. Trimming left V 1 base short and J 3 bases short, with 12 bases between. The CDR3 loop is CASSQADRIYYGYTF. In nucleotides, the CDR3 is TGTGCCAGCAGCCAAGCGGACAGAATTTACTATGGCTACACCTTC.

The chain combines TRBV29-1 with TRBJ2-2; D is perhaps TRBD2 (5 bases). Deletions cut 7 bases from V and 5 bases from J, with 14 bases between. This CDR3 has 13 residues. Germline V lookup: CDR1 SQVTM, CDR2 ANQGSEA. The CDR3 nucleotides are TGCAGCGCCGCGAGGCCGGGGACCGGGGAGCTGTTTTTT. Translating gives CSAARPGTGELFF.

The CDR3 region is CAWSVPAVGGRDEQYF. The CDR3 nucleotides are TGTGCCTGGAGTGTACCCGCGGTCGGGGGGAGGGACGAGCAGTACTTC. The chain is built from TRBV30 and TRBJ2-7; 7 nucleotides line up with TRBD2. The germline CDR1 and CDR2 sequences are GTSNPN and SVGIG (reference sequence). The trim removed 0 bases at V and 5 bases at J, leaving 13 bases unmatched. The CDR3 has 16 residues.

CDR3 coding DNA: TGTGCCAGCAGCCAAGGGGTCGGGACTCCCCTCTTTACGCAGTATTTT. This translates into CASSQGVGTPLFTQYF. V usage is TRBV14 and J usage is TRBJ2-3; possibly TRBD2 for D (6 bases). Looked up from germline, CDR1 is SGHDN and CDR2 is FVKESK. The CDR3 sequence is 16 residues long. V gave up 1 base and J gave up 8 bases, with 19 bases separating them.

The rearrangement joins TRBV9 to TRBJ2-2; 9 positions match TRBD1. The trim removed 0 bases at V and 5 bases at J, leaving 11 bases unmatched. The germline V gene encodes CDR1 SGDLS and CDR2 YYNGEE. The length of the CDR3 is 18 residues. CDR3 bases: TGTGCCAGCAGCGTAGGATTCTGGGGACAGGGAGGGACCGGGGAGCTGTTTTTT. Residues: CASSVGFWGQGGTGELFF.

This sequence joins TRBV6-5 and TRBJ2-1, with TRBD1 identical over 8 bases. The length of the CDR3 is 14 residues. Germline lookup yields CDR1 MNHEY and CDR2 SVGAGI. V was clipped by 7 bases and J by 7 bases; unmatched bases: 9. The CDR3 is CASTWAGQANEQFF. CDR3 bases: TGTGCCAGCACTTGGGCGGGACAGGCGAATGAGCAGTTCTTC.

This chain joins TRBV2 and TRBJ1-3, with TRBD1 matching 9 bases. This CDR3 has 13 residues. J was trimmed by 2 bases and V by 10 bases; bases with no gene match: 3. Germline-derived CDR1 and CDR2 are SNHLY and FYNNEI. The CDR3 region is CATRQGAGNTIYF. As DNA, the CDR3 is TGTGCCACCCGACAGGGGGCTGGAAACACCATATATTTT.

The chain combines TRBV19 with TRBJ1-1; D unclear. The CDR3 extends over 13 amino acids. The V and J ends lost 4 bases and 1 base respectively, with 7 bases between them. The germline V gene encodes CDR1 LNHDA and CDR2 SQIVND (reference sequence). The CDR3 DNA follows: TGTGCCAGTAGTAGTAGGAGGAACACTGAAGCTTTCTTT. Translated, it gives CASSSRRNTEAFF.

The chain joins TRBV11-2 to TRBJ2-7; D is ambiguous. Trimming removed 4 bases from V and 5 bases from J, with 12 bases in between. Germline V gene data show CDR1 as SGHAT and CDR2 as FQNNGV. The CDR3 runs to 13 residues. The CDR3 nucleotides are TGTGCCAGCAGCTGGGTGGCCCAGAACGAGCAGTACTTC. Its translation is CASSWVAQNEQYF.

The chain couples TRBV18 to TRBJ2-2; D perhaps matches TRBD1 (6 bases). The CDR3 consists of 14 residues. Germline-derived CDR1 and CDR2 are KGHSH and LQKENI. Trimming left V 4 bases short and J 7 bases short, with 13 bases between. This CDR3 is CASSLRDTDGELFF. The CDR3 DNA is TGTGCCAGCTCACTCCGGGACACTGACGGGGAGCTGTTTTTT.

This clone has just one count. This chain joins TRBV28 and TRBJ1-2, with D possibly being TRBD1 (6 bases). The CDR3 spans 18 residues. The V end lost 8 bases, the J end lost 5 bases, and 30 bases lay between the germline ends. Germline lookup yields CDR1 MDHEN and CDR2 SYDVKM. The CDR3 bases are TGTGCCAGCCTTCCCCATGGACAGATTTTTAGAATAGGGTATGGCTACACCTTC. It specifies CASLPHGQIFRIGYGYTF.

Only one count was recorded for this clone. The chain combines TRBV19 with TRBJ2-7; the D is unclear. Trimming shortened V by 4 bases and J by 4 bases, and 17 bases separated the two germline ends. There are 15 residues in the CDR3. CDR1 is LNHDA, CDR2 SQIVND, per germline (reference sequence). CDR3 nucleotides: TGTGCCAGTAGTACTCGGGCCCAAGCAACATACGAGCAGTACTTC. This codes for CASSTRAQATYEQYF.

This clone has a single count. The chain carries TRBV7-2 and TRBJ2-7; the match to TRBD2 covers 10 bases. The V gene's germline CDR1 is SGHTA and CDR2 FQGNSA. The V segment lost 5 bases and the J segment 2 bases; nucleotides outside the gene matches: 9. The CDR3 totals 16 residues. The CDR3 sequence is CASSTYSGGPTYEQYF. CDR3 DNA: TGTGCCAGCAGCACCTATAGCGGGGGGCCCACCTACGAGCAGTACTTC.

The rearrangement links TRBV2 to TRBJ2-3; D ambiguous. This CDR3 spans 12 amino acids. V was trimmed by 5 bases and J by 4 bases, leaving 7 bases between them. CDR1 is SNHLY, CDR2 FYNNEI, per germline. CDR3 nucleotide sequence: TGTGCCAGCAGTAAGGGATCAGATACGCAGTATTTT. This gives the protein CASSKGSDTQYF.

The V gene is TRBV25-1, the J gene TRBJ1-4; D remains ambiguous. CDR1 MGHDK and CDR2 SYGVNS come from the germline V gene. V was pared by 6 bases and J by 4 bases, with 3 bases between. This CDR3 is 11 amino acids long. Here the CDR3 reads CASSFNEKLFF. The CDR3 DNA reads as TGTGCCAGCAGCTTTAATGAAAAACTGTTTTTT. Together with reference TRBV25-1 and TRBJ1-4, the CDR3 gives the full variable domain: EADIYQTPRYLVIGTGKKITLECSQTMGHDKMYWYQQDPGMELHLIHYSYGVNSTEKGDLSSESTVSRIRTEHFPLTLESARPSHTSQYLCASSFNEKLFFGSGTQLSVL.

The rearrangement links TRBV19 to TRBJ1-5; unclear D gene. Trimming took 5 bases from V and 2 from J, leaving 13 bases between them. The length of the CDR3 is 15 residues. Germline assignment: CDR1 LNHDA and CDR2 SQIVND (reference sequence). The CDR3 sequence: CASSLGSRGNQPQHF. The DNA of the CDR3 is TGTGCCAGTAGTCTCGGGTCTCGGGGCAATCAGCCCCAGCATTTT.

V and J are TRBV28 and TRBJ2-3; TRBD1 agrees at 9 bases. The V gene's germline CDR1 is MDHEN and CDR2 SYDVKM. J lost 4 bases, V lost 4 bases, and 6 bases had no gene match. The CDR3 spans 15 residues. DNA for the CDR3: TGTGCCAGCAGTTCACCGGGACAGGGTGCAGATACGCAGTATTTT. It encodes CASSSPGQGADTQYF. Full variable domain (rest looked up from reference TRBV28 and TRBJ2-3): DVKVTQSSRYLVKRTGEKVFLECVQDMDHENMFWYRQDPGLGLRLIYFSYDVKMKEKGDIPEGYSVSREKKERFSLILESASTNQTSMYLCASSSPGQGADTQYFGPGTRLTVL.

V gene TRBV6-6 combines with J gene TRBJ1-2, with D tentatively TRBD1 (6 bases). With 6 bases removed from V and 1 base from J, the gap between germline ends came to 12 bases. Germline V CDR1 and CDR2: MNHNY, SVGAGI (reference sequence). The CDR3 is made up of 14 amino acids. DNA for the CDR3: TGTGCCAGCAGCCTGACAGGTCTTAACTATGGCTACACCTTC. It codes for CASSLTGLNYGYTF.

The chain uses TRBV28 and TRBJ1-5; tentatively, D is TRBD1 (6 bases). This CDR3 comprises 15 residues. Trimming took off 5 bases at V and 5 bases at J, with 16 bases between the two ends. Germline V lookup: CDR1 MDHEN, CDR2 SYDVKM. The CDR3 bases are TGTGCCAGCAGTCTCCCCCTACAGGGACATCAGCCCCAGCATTTT. This codes for CASSLPLQGHQPQHF.

The CDR3 DNA is TGTGCCAGCAGCTTAGTGGGGGCGGACTATGGCTACACCTTC. Protein product: CASSLVGADYGYTF. This sequence joins TRBV7-2 and TRBJ1-2; D is possibly TRBD1 (6 bases). CDR3 length: 14 amino acids. From germline, CDR1 is SGHTA and CDR2 FQGNSA. V lost 1 base and J lost 3, with 9 bases in between.